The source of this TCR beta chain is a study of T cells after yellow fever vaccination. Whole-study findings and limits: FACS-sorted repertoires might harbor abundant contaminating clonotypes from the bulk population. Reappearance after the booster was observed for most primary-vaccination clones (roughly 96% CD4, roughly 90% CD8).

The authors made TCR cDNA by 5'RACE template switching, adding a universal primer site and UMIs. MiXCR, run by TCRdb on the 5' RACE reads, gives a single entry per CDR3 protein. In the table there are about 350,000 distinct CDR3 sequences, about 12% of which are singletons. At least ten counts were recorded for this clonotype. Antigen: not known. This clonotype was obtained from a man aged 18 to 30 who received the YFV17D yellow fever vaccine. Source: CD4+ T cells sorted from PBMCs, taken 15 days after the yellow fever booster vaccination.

CDR3 coding DNA: TGCAGCGTTGGGACACAGGAGGGAACTGAAGCTTTCTTT. It is translated as CSVGTQEGTEAFF. The V gene is TRBV29-1, the J gene TRBJ1-1; a possible D gene is TRBD1 (5 bases). Between the trimmed V and J ends, which lost 4 bases and 5 bases, there was a span of 14 bases. Looked up from germline, CDR1 is SQVTM and CDR2 is ANQGSEA. This CDR3 is 13 amino acids long.